This T cell receptor (beta chain) was identified during a study of blood T cell repertoires in COVID-19. Turning to the study itself: Spain, Italy and the United States supplied samples that represented acute and convalescent COVID-19. In each case, the material was cDNA or gDNA derived from T cells, B-cell-depleted T cells, or PBMCs.

Per the authors' pipeline: Cell counts per sample came from amplifying reference gene primers. Measured with immunoSEQ multiplex PCR; TCRdb has only the in-frame clones, and not every one. The DNA was the basis for D and trimming; V, J and clone size are from that table. The sample carries under 250,000 clones, around four fifths recorded once. V lost 3 bases to trimming and J lost 7 bases; unmatched junction nucleotides: 12. Germline CDR1 reads LNHDA; CDR2 reads SQIVND (reference sequence). The CDR3 covers 16 residues. The sequencing input was peripheral blood. This TCR came from a woman aged 60-75 years who had recovered from COVID-19. V and J are TRBV19 and TRBJ1-2; TRBD1 agrees at 9 bases. The CDR3 loop is CASSIFAGTGSRGYTF. The CDR3 region has the DNA TGTGCCAGTAGTATCTTTGCCGGGACAGGGTCTCGTGGCTACACCTTC.